The T cell receptor (beta chain) described here comes from a study of T-cell memory formation after mild COVID-19. This clonotype was counted at least ten times. TCRdb processed the 5' RACE reads anew with MiXCR; each CDR3 protein has one entry. In the table there are about 290,000 distinct CDR3 sequences, less than 20% of which are singletons. This CDR3 spans 15 amino acids. J gave up 7 bases and V 0 bases, and 10 bases lay outside the gene matches. CDR1 and CDR2 from the germline V gene are SGHDT and YYEEEE. This rearrangement joins TRBV5-6 to TRBJ2-7, with 7 positions matching TRBD1. The clonotype was recovered from a man aged 18 to 30 who had mild COVID-19 (a few samples of this study predate the infection). Cell type and time point are not known. Specimen: PBMCs or a T cell subset sorted from them (not recorded which). The CDR3 sequence: CASSLVGTDAKEQYF. In DNA form, the CDR3 reads TGTGCCAGCAGCTTGGTTGGGACAGACGCTAAGGAGCAGTACTTC.